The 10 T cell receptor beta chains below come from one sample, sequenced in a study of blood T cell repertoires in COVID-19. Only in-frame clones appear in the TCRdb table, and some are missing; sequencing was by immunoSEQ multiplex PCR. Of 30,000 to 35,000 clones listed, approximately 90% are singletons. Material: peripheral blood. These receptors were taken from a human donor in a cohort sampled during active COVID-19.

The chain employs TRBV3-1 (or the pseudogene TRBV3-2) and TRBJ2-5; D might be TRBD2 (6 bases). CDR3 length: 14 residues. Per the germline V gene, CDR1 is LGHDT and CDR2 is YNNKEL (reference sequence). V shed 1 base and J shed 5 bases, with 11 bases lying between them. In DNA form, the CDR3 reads TGTGCCAGCAGCCAAGGCGGGGCGGAGGAGACCCAGTACTTC. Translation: CASSQGGAEETQYF.

The CDR3 here is CASSLPPPGQSSYNEQFF. CDR3 sequence (DNA): TGTGCCAGCAGTTTACCCCCGCCGGGACAGAGCTCCTACAATGAGCAGTTCTTC. The chain uses TRBV28 and TRBJ2-1, with TRBD1 identical over 7 bases. V was pared by 2 bases and J by 0 bases, with 10 bases of the junction left unmatched. This CDR3 comprises 18 residues. Germline CDR1 MDHEN, CDR2 SYDVKM.

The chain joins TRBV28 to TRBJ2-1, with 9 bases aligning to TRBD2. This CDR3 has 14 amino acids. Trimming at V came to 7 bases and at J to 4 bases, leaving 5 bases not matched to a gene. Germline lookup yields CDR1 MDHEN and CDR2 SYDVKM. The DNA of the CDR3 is TGTGCCAGCAAGGTACTAGCGGGTTACAATGAGCAGTTCTTC. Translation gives CASKVLAGYNEQFF.

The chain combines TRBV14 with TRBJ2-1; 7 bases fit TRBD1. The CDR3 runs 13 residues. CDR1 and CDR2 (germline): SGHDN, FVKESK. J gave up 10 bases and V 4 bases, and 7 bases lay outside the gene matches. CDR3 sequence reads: CASSPSEGAEQFF. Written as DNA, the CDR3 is TGTGCCAGCAGCCCAAGTGAGGGGGCGGAGCAGTTCTTC.

CDR3 amino acids: CASSLGVQGPQPQHF. The CDR3 region has the DNA TGTGCCAGCAGCTTAGGAGTGCAGGGTCCTCAGCCCCAGCATTTT. The chain uses TRBV11-3 and TRBJ1-5; a weak D match, TRBD1 (5 bases). CDR1 is SGHNT, CDR2 YENEEA, per germline. The CDR3 consists of 15 residues. The V end was cut by 1 base, the J end by 6 bases, with 13 bases between.

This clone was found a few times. CDR3 in amino acids: CASSWTGGGSPLHF. In nucleotides, the CDR3 is TGTGCCAGCAGCTGGACAGGGGGAGGATCACCCCTCCACTTT. The chain employs TRBV28 and TRBJ1-6; 10 nucleotides align to TRBD1. CDR3 size: 14 residues. Germline CDR1 reads MDHEN; CDR2 reads SYDVKM. Germline trimming cut 6 bases from V and 10 bases from J; bases unmatched to any gene: 6.

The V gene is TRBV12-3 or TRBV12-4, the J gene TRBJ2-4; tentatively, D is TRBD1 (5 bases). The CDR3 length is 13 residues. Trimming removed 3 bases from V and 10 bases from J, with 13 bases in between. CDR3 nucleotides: TGTGCCAGCAGTTTCCTACAGGCCATGATTCAGTACTTC. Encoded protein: CASSFLQAMIQYF.

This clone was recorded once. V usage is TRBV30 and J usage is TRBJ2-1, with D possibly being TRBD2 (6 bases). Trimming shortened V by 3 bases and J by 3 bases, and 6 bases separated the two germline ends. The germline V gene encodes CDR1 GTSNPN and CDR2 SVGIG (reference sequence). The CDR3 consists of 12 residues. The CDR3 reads CAWRGGYNEQFF. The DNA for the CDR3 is TGTGCCTGGAGGGGGGGCTACAATGAGCAGTTCTTC.

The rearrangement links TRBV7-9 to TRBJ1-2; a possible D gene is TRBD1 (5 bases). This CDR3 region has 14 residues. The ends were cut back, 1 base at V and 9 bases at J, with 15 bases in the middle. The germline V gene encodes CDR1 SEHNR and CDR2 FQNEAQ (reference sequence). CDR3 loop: CASSLESPGFSYTF. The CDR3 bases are TGTGCCAGCAGCTTAGAGAGCCCAGGGTTCAGCTACACCTTC.

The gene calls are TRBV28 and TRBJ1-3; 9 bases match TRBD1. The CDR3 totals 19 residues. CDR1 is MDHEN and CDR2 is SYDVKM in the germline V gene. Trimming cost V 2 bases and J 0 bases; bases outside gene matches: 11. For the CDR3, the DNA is TGTGCCAGCAGTTTAATGGGGTTGGGACAGGGAGTCTCTGGAAACACCATATATTTT. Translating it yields CASSLMGLGQGVSGNTIYF.